This TCR beta chain was identified during a study of shared clonotypes between healthy human individuals. Study-level background: Contributing individuals were a couple of females and a few males aged 18 to 49.

This CDR3 is 12 amino acids long. Trimming cost V 10 bases and J 4 bases; bases outside gene matches: 6. Germline V gives CDR1 SGHRS, CDR2 YFSETQ. Study results and limitations: Among donors, clonotype sharing was expected to be affected by sequencing depth. Several donors showed sharing of about 4.7% of naive CD4 clonotypes.

Points on this clone: Its antigen is as yet unknown. This sample includes further DNA sequences coding for the same CDR3.

Method: immunoSEQ multiplex PCR; TCRdb's copy keeps in-frame clones and lacks some. Of fewer than 850,000 clones in the sample, roughly 78% were seen once. The rearrangement joins TRBV5-1 to TRBJ1-2; 8 nucleotides line up with TRBD1. The source is a woman aged 25-40 years in good health. Source material: memory CD4+ T cells sorted from blood. The subset here: CD45RA-negative fraction. The chain's CDR3 is CAVHTGGYGYTF. As DNA, the CDR3 is TGCGCCGTGCATACAGGGGGCTATGGCTACACCTTC.